A selection of T cell receptor beta chains follows, all from one sample in a study of blood T cell repertoires in COVID-19. The table came from immunoSEQ multiplex PCR; TCRdb's copy has only in-frame clones and leaves some out. The sample carries about 180,000 clones, 70% to 90% recorded once. Sequencing was carried out using peripheral blood. These receptors all come from a man between 60 and 70 years old with COVID-19, enrolled during active disease. Each CDR3 is given with its conserved first and last residue. The size entry is marked missing in some rows and otherwise reads once, few, many or a size class.

clone size: -
V gene: TRBV6-5
J gene: TRBJ2-1
CDR3 protein: CASSSTGVGSYNEQFF

clone size: -
V gene: TRBV4-3
J gene: TRBJ2-7
CDR3 protein: CASSQDVASAGGPGEQYF

clone size: few
V gene: TRBV30
J gene: TRBJ1-2
CDR3 protein: CAWAGQNRNYGYTF

clone size: -
V gene: TRBV6-5
J gene: TRBJ1-3
CDR3 protein: CASSYVQGASGNTIYF

clone size: -
V gene: TRBV5-1
J gene: TRBJ2-7
CDR3 protein: CASSYDPGLGSYEQYF

clone size: -
V gene: TRBV2
J gene: TRBJ2-5
CDR3 protein: CASSSLGGSQETQYF

clone size: -
V gene: TRBV18
J gene: TRBJ1-5
CDR3 protein: CASSPDRLGQPQHF

clone size: -
V gene: TRBV19
J gene: TRBJ1-3
CDR3 protein: CASSTDILSGNTIYF

clone size: once
V gene: TRBV2
J gene: TRBJ1-6
CDR3 protein: CASSADRFDSPLHF

clone size: -
V gene: TRBV6-5
J gene: TRBJ1-4
CDR3 protein: CASSAQGSTNEKLFF

clone size: -
V gene: TRBV7-2
J gene: TRBJ2-3
CDR3 protein: CASSFGQITDTQYF

clone size: -
V gene: TRBV15
J gene: TRBJ1-4
CDR3 protein: CATSRGGEAREKLFF

clone size: few
V gene: TRBV9
J gene: TRBJ1-6
CDR3 protein: CASGAGPSPNSPLHF

clone size: -
V gene: TRBV27
J gene: TRBJ2-7
CDR3 protein: CASSTGDRKQYF

clone size: -
V gene: TRBV11-2
J gene: TRBJ2-1
CDR3 protein: CATSRGGSYNEQFF

clone size: -
V gene: TRBV6-6
J gene: TRBJ1-2
CDR3 protein: CASSYEREPSYGYTF

clone size: -
V gene: TRBV3-1/TRBV3-2
J gene: TRBJ1-5
CDR3 protein: CASSQFYGNQPQHF

clone size: -
V gene: TRBV6-5
J gene: TRBJ1-2
CDR3 protein: CASSSAGSNYGYTF

clone size: -
V gene: TRBV27
J gene: TRBJ1-3
CDR3 protein: CASSLRLEAGNTIYF

clone size: few
V gene: TRBV6-5
J gene: TRBJ1-2
CDR3 protein: CASSYSQGRGYYGYTF

clone size: -
V gene: TRBV6-5
J gene: TRBJ1-1
CDR3 protein: CASSYRSGGSTEAFF

clone size: -
V gene: TRBV7-2
J gene: TRBJ2-7
CDR3 protein: CASSTSPSYEQYF

clone size: -
V gene: TRBV7-2
J gene: TRBJ1-3
CDR3 protein: CASSLVTGNSGNTIYF

clone size: -
V gene: TRBV10-3
J gene: TRBJ2-2
CDR3 protein: CAISLTAANTGELFF

clone size: -
V gene: TRBV3-1/TRBV3-2
J gene: TRBJ2-5
CDR3 protein: CASSQDRGITQETQYF

clone size: -
V gene: TRBV5-1
J gene: TRBJ1-5
CDR3 protein: CASSSGQPNQPQHF

clone size: -
V gene: TRBV27
J gene: TRBJ1-4
CDR3 protein: CASSQDRGNEKLFF

clone size: -
V gene: TRBV13
J gene: TRBJ1-2
CDR3 protein: CASSSGPQGNYGYTF

clone size: -
V gene: TRBV28
J gene: TRBJ1-4
CDR3 protein: CASRAGQANVEKLFF

clone size: -
V gene: TRBV4-1
J gene: TRBJ1-5
CDR3 protein: CASSQGGSNSNQPQHF

clone size: -
V gene: TRBV12-3/TRBV12-4
J gene: TRBJ1-1
CDR3 protein: CASSLVGCRF